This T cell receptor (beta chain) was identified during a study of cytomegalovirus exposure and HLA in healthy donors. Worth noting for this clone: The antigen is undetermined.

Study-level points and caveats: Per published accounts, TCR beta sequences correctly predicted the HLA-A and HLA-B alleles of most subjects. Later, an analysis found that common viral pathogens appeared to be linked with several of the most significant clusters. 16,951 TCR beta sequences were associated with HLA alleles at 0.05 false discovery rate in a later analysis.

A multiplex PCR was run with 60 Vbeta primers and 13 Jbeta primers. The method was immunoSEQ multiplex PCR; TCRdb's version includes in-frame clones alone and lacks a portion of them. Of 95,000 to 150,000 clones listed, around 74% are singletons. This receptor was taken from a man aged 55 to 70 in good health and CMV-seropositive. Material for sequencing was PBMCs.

CDR3 amino acids: CASSADREAYEQYF. The DNA of the CDR3 is TGTGCCAGCAGCGCCGACAGGGAGGCCTACGAGCAGTACTTC. V usage is TRBV5-6 and J usage is TRBJ2-7, with a weak D call TRBD1 (7 bases). CDR3 length: 14 amino acids. Germline V gene lookup returns CDR1 SGHDT and CDR2 YYEEEE. V shed 4 bases and J shed 2 bases, with 13 bases lying between them.